The 7 T cell receptor beta chains below were found in one sample sequenced in a study of T cells in localized non-small cell lung cancer. The repertoire was sequenced with immunoSEQ multiplex PCR; TCRdb's copy has only in-frame clones and lacks some. The sample yields some 30,000 clones, about nine tenths seen once. This specimen consisted of peripheral blood mononuclear cells, obtained before any cancer treatment. These TCRs come from a man aged 40 to 70 with stage III lung adenocarcinoma.

The CDR3 nucleotides read TGTGCCAGCAGTTTGGTGAGTCGGGACTACGAGCAGTACTTC. This encodes CASSLVSRDYEQYF. The chain recombines TRBV28 with TRBJ2-7; D is perhaps TRBD2 (5 bases). V was trimmed by 3 bases and J by 3 bases, leaving 12 bases between them. The CDR3 totals 14 residues. Germline CDR1 reads MDHEN; CDR2 reads SYDVKM. The variable domain in full, with the rest retrieved from reference TRBV28 and TRBJ2-7, is DVKVTQSSRYLVKRTGEKVFLECVQDMDHENMFWYRQDPGLGLRLIYFSYDVKMKEKGDIPEGYSVSREKKERFSLILESASTNQTSMYLCASSLVSRDYEQYFGPGTRLTVT.

The chain uses TRBV30 and TRBJ2-5, with D perhaps given as TRBD1 or TRBD2 (5 bases each). The ends were cut back, 1 base at V and 5 bases at J, with 17 bases in the middle. From germline, CDR1 is GTSNPN and CDR2 SVGIG (reference sequence). The CDR3 is made up of 15 amino acids. The CDR3 DNA follows: TGTGCCTGGAGTGGCCCCGGGGTAGCAGGGGAGACCCAGTACTTC. Protein product: CAWSGPGVAGETQYF.

CDR3: CASSSKGEAFF. The CDR3 nucleotides are TGTGCCAGCAGTTCGAAAGGTGAAGCTTTCTTT. The chain combines TRBV6-6 with TRBJ1-1; D unclear. The CDR3 runs 11 residues. V was clipped by 4 bases and J by 7 bases, with 7 bases between them. Germline assignment: CDR1 MNHNY and CDR2 SVGAGI (reference sequence).

The chain combines TRBV19 with TRBJ1-1, with 7 bases that match TRBD1. Germline assignment: CDR1 LNHDA and CDR2 SQIVND (reference sequence). The V gene end was trimmed by 2 bases and the J gene end by 1 base; junction bases not matched to a gene: 7. CDR3 length: 16 residues. The chain's CDR3 is CASSIFIGTENTEAFF. DNA of the CDR3: TGTGCCAGTAGTATATTTATAGGGACAGAGAACACTGAAGCTTTCTTT.

The CDR3 DNA reads TGCAGCGCCTCCGGGACAGCAACCTACGAGCAGTACTTC. The encoded protein is CSASGTATYEQYF. V usage is TRBV29-1 and J usage is TRBJ2-7, with 7 nucleotides matching TRBD1. V shed 7 bases and J 2 bases; nucleotides not matched to a gene: 8. There are 13 residues in the CDR3. Germline values: CDR1 SQVTM, CDR2 ANQGSEA.

This chain uses TRBV5-4 with TRBJ2-3, with 10 nucleotides matching TRBD2. The CDR3 is 13 amino acids. Germline V gene lookup returns CDR1 SGHNT and CDR2 YYREEE (reference sequence). V shed 0 bases, J shed 10 bases, and the junction held 2 bases outside the gene matches. The CDR3 here is CASSLVGTSAQYF. The CDR3 region has the DNA TGTGCCAGCAGCTTGGTAGGGACTAGCGCGCAGTATTTT.

The chain carries TRBV7-9 and TRBJ1-1, with D possibly being TRBD1 (5 bases). Germline values: CDR1 SEHNR, CDR2 FQNEAQ (reference sequence). CDR3 length equals 14 residues. The V end lost 2 bases, the J end lost 0 bases, and 7 bases lay between the germline ends. The CDR3 is CASSLWGMNTEAFF. CDR3 DNA sequence: TGTGCCAGCAGCTTATGGGGGATGAACACTGAAGCTTTCTTT.